The clone carrying this T cell receptor (beta chain) was seen ten or more times. TCRbeta library preparation incorporated unique molecular identifiers. TCRdb analysed the PCR reads with MiXCR anew, one entry per CDR3 protein. The sample lists 170,000 or so distinct CDR3 sequences; about 6.3% were seen once. Trimming removed 3 bases at V and 8 bases at J, with 13 bases between. The CDR3 length is 13 residues. The data originate from a study of T-cell reconstitution after alpha-beta-depleted transplantation in children. The chain carries TRBV12-3 or TRBV12-4 and TRBJ1-2, with no clear D. The sequencing here drew on PBMCs from the stem cell graft donor, taken from the stem cell graft. The receptor was isolated from a human donor who donated a stem cell graft to a child with Wiskott-Aldrich syndrome. The CDR3, as DNA: TGTGCCAGCAGTTTCCTTAGGGTCGGGGGCTACACCTTC. As protein: CASSFLRVGGYTF.